These 21 T cell receptor beta chains were all obtained from the same sample, sequenced in a study of blood T cell repertoires in COVID-19. The table came from immunoSEQ multiplex PCR; TCRdb's copy has only in-frame clones and leaves some out. The table lists about 170,000 clones, 88% of them singletons. The sequenced sample consisted of peripheral blood. These receptors were collected from a man aged 45-65 years who had recovered from COVID-19.

This clone was recorded only once. In DNA form, the CDR3 reads TGTGCCAGCAGCTCCCTTTGGAGAAGCAATCAGCCCCAGCATTTT. This translates into CASSSLWRSNQPQHF. This chain links TRBV7-2 with TRBJ1-5; no clear D gene. Germline V gene lookup returns CDR1 SGHTA and CDR2 FQGNSA. V was trimmed by 4 bases and J by 1 base, leaving 11 bases between them. The CDR3 runs to 15 residues.

The chain recombines TRBV7-2 with TRBJ1-1; a weak D match, TRBD1 (5 bases). V lost 4 bases to trimming and J lost 3 bases, with 21 bases between them. The CDR3 is 17 residues long. Germline CDR1 and CDR2: SGHTA and FQGNSA. The CDR3 DNA follows: TGTGCCAGCAGCTCAGGCGGGGGGAGGGTCTTGGACACTGAAGCTTTCTTT. This gives the protein CASSSGGGRVLDTEAFF.

The CDR3 loop is CASSPGLAGATGETQYF. In DNA form, the CDR3 reads TGTGCCAGCAGCCCGGGACTAGCGGGGGCCACGGGAGAGACCCAGTACTTC. V gene TRBV3-1 (or the pseudogene TRBV3-2) combines with J gene TRBJ2-5; 14 bases fit TRBD2. CDR3 length: 17 residues. CDR1 is LGHDT, CDR2 YNNKEL, per germline (reference sequence). J gave up 4 bases and V 4 bases, and 8 bases lay outside the gene matches.

The chain is built from TRBV24-1 and TRBJ2-7, with D tentatively TRBD2 (6 bases). This CDR3 has 15 residues. In germline, CDR1 is KGHDR, CDR2 SFDVKD. Trimming shortened V by 4 bases and J by 2 bases, and 14 bases separated the two germline ends. The chain's CDR3 is CATSESGTGAYEQYF. CDR3 sequence (DNA): TGTGCCACCAGTGAGTCCGGGACTGGAGCCTACGAGCAGTACTTC.

This chain uses TRBV5-8 with TRBJ1-2, with 8 bases fitting TRBD1. CDR1 SGHTS and CDR2 YDEGEE come from the germline V gene. The CDR3 spans 15 residues. J was trimmed by 5 bases and V by 3 bases; bases with no gene match: 9. CDR3 sequence: CASSSIQGGHYGYTF. Here the CDR3 DNA reads TGTGCCAGCAGCTCAATACAGGGGGGACATTATGGCTACACCTTC.

V gene TRBV7-2 combines with J gene TRBJ2-7, with D hard to call. Germline CDR1 is SGHTA and CDR2 is FQGNSA. The length of the CDR3 is 12 residues. Trimming pared 5 bases from V and 2 bases from J, leaving 7 bases between. CDR3 residues: CASSPATYEQYF. The CDR3 coding sequence is TGTGCCAGCAGCCCCGCGACCTACGAGCAGTACTTC.

This chain links TRBV6-2 or TRBV6-3 with TRBJ1-3; D may be TRBD1 (6 bases). V lost 6 bases and J lost 0, with 12 bases in between. This CDR3 comprises 15 residues. In germline, CDR1 is MNHEY, CDR2 SVGEGT. The DNA for the CDR3 is TGTGCCAGCAGCCGGGACACCAACTCTGGAAACACCATATATTTT. Protein sequence: CASSRDTNSGNTIYF.

The rearrangement joins TRBV7-8 to TRBJ2-7, with a tentative D call TRBD2 (6 bases). Germline loops: CDR1 SGHVS, CDR2 FQNEAQ. The V and J ends lost 1 base and 3 bases respectively, with 10 bases between them. The CDR3 runs 14 residues. The CDR3 region has the DNA TGTGCCAGCAGCTTAGGACAGCGGGTCTACGAGCAGTACTTC. This translates into CASSLGQRVYEQYF.

The J gene is TRBJ1-1, the V gene TRBV3-1 (or the pseudogene TRBV3-2); tentatively, D is TRBD1 (6 bases). This CDR3 has 15 amino acids. The V end was cut by 1 base, the J end by 6 bases, with 15 bases between. CDR1 is LGHDT and CDR2 is YNNKEL in the germline V gene (reference sequence). The CDR3 DNA reads TGTGCCAGCAGCCAAGCCGGGGTTTCAGGGGCTGAAGCTTTCTTT. Amino acid sequence: CASSQAGVSGAEAFF.

The chain uses TRBV4-2 and TRBJ1-5; 7 nucleotides agree with TRBD1. From germline, CDR1 is LGHNA and CDR2 YNFKEQ. CDR3 length: 16 amino acids. The V segment lost 0 bases and the J segment 5 bases; nucleotides outside the gene matches: 7. CDR3 sequence: CASSQDWRDSYQPQHF. In DNA form, the CDR3 reads TGTGCCAGCAGCCAAGATTGGCGGGACAGCTATCAGCCCCAGCATTTT.

This clone was observed a single time. V gene TRBV7-8 combines with J gene TRBJ1-1; TRBD1 matches at 11 bases. The CDR3 contains 15 residues. Germline V gene sequence: CDR1 SGHVS, CDR2 FQNEAQ. V lost 3 bases, J lost 11 bases, and 11 bases stayed unmatched. CDR3 in amino acids: CASSLTTGTGGRAFF. The CDR3 DNA sequence: TGTGCCAGCAGCTTGACGACCGGGACAGGGGGTAGGGCTTTCTTT. Using reference TRBV7-8 and TRBJ1-1 for the parts outside the CDR3, the full variable domain is GAGVSQSPRYKVAKRGQDVALRCDPISGHVSLFWYQQALGQGPEFLTYFQNEAQLDKSGLPSDRFFAERPEGSVSTLKIQRTQQEDSAVYLCASSLTTGTGGRAFFGQGTRLTVV.

This chain joins TRBV19 and TRBJ2-1; the D gene is possibly TRBD1 (6 bases). CDR3 length equals 17 residues. The germline V gene encodes CDR1 LNHDA and CDR2 SQIVND (reference sequence). V was pared by 0 bases and J by 4 bases, with 16 bases between. This CDR3 reads CASSIDGAGTSYNEQFF. In nucleotides, the CDR3 is TGTGCCAGTAGTATAGATGGGGCCGGGACATCATACAATGAGCAGTTCTTC.

V usage is TRBV9 and J usage is TRBJ1-2; 8 bases match TRBD1. Germline lookup yields CDR1 SGDLS and CDR2 YYNGEE. The CDR3 spans 17 residues. Losses at the gene ends were 3 bases for V and 4 bases for J; bases not matched to a gene: 14. CDR3: CASSAVGSLTGAYGYTF. The DNA of the CDR3 is TGTGCCAGCAGCGCCGTAGGGTCGTTGACAGGGGCCTATGGCTACACCTTC.

The chain is built from TRBV28 and TRBJ2-1, with a tentative D call TRBD1 (6 bases). This CDR3 contains 15 residues. Germline CDR1 reads MDHEN; CDR2 reads SYDVKM. V lost 5 bases and J lost 0, with 11 bases in between. This CDR3 reads CASSPTGSSYNEQFF. The CDR3 DNA sequence: TGTGCCAGCAGTCCCACAGGGAGCTCCTACAATGAGCAGTTCTTC.

On this clone: Other DNA sequences in the sample encode the same CDR3. V is TRBV9 and J is TRBJ2-7; D is uncertain. V lost 0 bases and J lost 2, with 9 bases in between. CDR3 size: 14 residues. Germline-derived CDR1 and CDR2 are SGDLS and YYNGEE. CDR3 sequence reads: CASSVGSTAYEQYF. The DNA of the CDR3 is TGTGCCAGCAGCGTAGGTTCAACAGCCTACGAGCAGTACTTC.

V gene TRBV19 combines with J gene TRBJ1-5, with 7 bases that match TRBD1. The CDR3 is made up of 15 amino acids. In germline, CDR1 is LNHDA, CDR2 SQIVND (reference sequence). V was clipped by 7 bases and J by 0 bases; unmatched bases: 6. CDR3 DNA: TGTGCCAGTATCTCGACAGGGACTAGCAATCAGCCCCAGCATTTT. Translation gives CASISTGTSNQPQHF.

The V gene is TRBV7-9, the J gene TRBJ2-3, with D possibly TRBD1 on 6 matching bases. This CDR3 spans 15 amino acids. Germline lookup yields CDR1 SEHNR and CDR2 FQNEAQ (reference sequence). Trimming stripped 1 base from V and 0 bases from J, with 8 bases between. This chain's CDR3 is CASSLEGQSTDTQYF. CDR3 nucleotides: TGTGCCAGCAGCTTAGAAGGACAGAGCACAGATACGCAGTATTTT.

The CDR3 here is CASGTGWSAEAFF. The CDR3 DNA reads as TGTGCTAGTGGGACAGGGTGGAGTGCTGAAGCTTTCTTT. The rearrangement links TRBV12-5 to TRBJ1-1, with 7 bases identical to TRBD1. V dropped 6 bases and J dropped 6; count of bases not matched to a gene: 7. This CDR3 is built from 13 residues. CDR1 is LGHNT, CDR2 FRNRAP, per germline. Complete variable domain (other parts from reference TRBV12-5 and TRBJ1-1): DARVTQTPRHKVTEMGQEVTMRCQPILGHNTVFWYRQTMMQGLELLAYFRNRAPLDDSGMPKDRFSAEMPDATLATLKIQPSEPRDSAVYFCASGTGWSAEAFFGQGTRLTVV.

A remark on this clone: The sample holds other DNA sequences that translate to the same CDR3. This chain uses TRBV6-5 with TRBJ1-1; 8 nucleotides line up with TRBD1. The length of the CDR3 is 14 residues. The ends lost 6 bases at V and 0 bases at J; junction bases unmatched: 3. Looked up from germline, CDR1 is MNHEY and CDR2 is SVGAGI. CDR3 loop: CASSWTGMNTEAFF. CDR3 DNA sequence: TGTGCCAGCAGCTGGACAGGGATGAACACTGAAGCTTTCTTT.

This clone was detected only once. This may stem from a read error, because a much larger clone lies one nucleotide away. Other DNA sequences from this sample encode an identical CDR3 as well. The chain recombines TRBV2 with TRBJ1-1, with 10 nucleotides matching TRBD1. The length of the CDR3 is 12 residues. The V gene's germline CDR1 is SNHLY and CDR2 FYNNEI. This CDR3 reads CATGQGVTEAFF. The CDR3 DNA reads TGTGCCACCGGACAGGGGGTGACTGAAGCTTTTTTT. The whole variable domain, remainder taken from reference TRBV2 and TRBJ1-1, is EPEVTQTPSHQVTQMGQEVILRCVPISNHLYFYWYRQILGQKVEFLVSFYNNEISEKSEIFDDQFSVERPDGSNFTLKIRSTKLEDSAMYFCATGQGVTEAFFGQGTRLTVV.

The chain recombines TRBV28 with TRBJ2-7; 10 bases line up with TRBD1. The CDR3 has 15 amino acids. Germline trimming cut 5 bases from V and 7 bases from J; bases unmatched to any gene: 11. Germline-derived CDR1 and CDR2 are MDHEN and SYDVKM. The CDR3 spells CASSPSFDRGHEQYF. DNA for the CDR3: TGTGCCAGCAGTCCAAGTTTCGACAGGGGGCATGAGCAGTACTTC.